This T cell receptor (beta chain) stems from a study of patients and donors after allogeneic stem cell transplantation. TCRdb re-called the RT-PCR reads with MiXCR, one entry per CDR3 protein. The sample yields 150,000 to 200,000 distinct CDR3 sequences, around two fifths seen once. This clonotype was observed a handful of times. The CDR3 has 16 amino acids. From germline, CDR1 is LGHNA and CDR2 YSLEER. With 0 bases removed from V and 3 bases from J, the gap between germline ends came to 15 bases. The clonotype comes from a human donor who was either an allogeneic HSCT recipient or a stem cell or donor lymphocyte infusion donor (not recorded which). It is not recorded whose cells these are; they may come from a transplant donor. The chain carries TRBV4-3 and TRBJ2-7, with a possible D match to TRBD1 (5 bases). The source material was blood, either unsorted or a sorted T cell fraction (not recorded which). The CDR3 region is CASSQDRVGPDYEQYF. CDR3 sequence (DNA): TGCGCCAGCAGCCAAGATCGTGTGGGGCCCGACTACGAGCAGTACTTC.